These 18 T cell receptor beta chains were sequenced from one sample in a study of T-cell memory formation after mild COVID-19. TCRdb processed the 5' RACE reads anew with MiXCR; each CDR3 protein has one entry. The table records just under 350,000 distinct CDR3 sequences, roughly 13% of them present only once. The sample comprised PBMCs or a T cell subset sorted from them (not recorded which). The receptor set was obtained from a man aged 18-30 years who had mild COVID-19 (a few samples of this study predate the infection). Cell type and time point are not known.

This clonotype was seen only a few times. This chain joins TRBV7-3 and TRBJ2-7; 8 bases map to TRBD2. V was clipped by 2 bases and J by 3 bases; unmatched bases: 6. Germline assignment: CDR1 SGHTA and CDR2 FQGTGA. The CDR3 loop spans 15 amino acids. CDR3 DNA sequence: TGTGCCAGCAGCTTAGCGCGGGGGGCCGGCTACGAGCAGTACTTC. It is translated as CASSLARGAGYEQYF.

In this sample, this clonotype turned up many times. J is TRBJ1-1 and V is TRBV7-2, with D unclear. Germline V gives CDR1 SGHTA, CDR2 FQGNSA. Trimming removed 8 bases at V and 2 bases at J, with 9 bases between. The CDR3 loop spans 12 amino acids. CDR3 nucleotides: TGTGCCAGCCATGCCATAAACACTGAAGCTTTCTTT. Translated, it gives CASHAINTEAFF.

This sequence joins TRBV7-2 and TRBJ1-2; D unclear. The length of the CDR3 is 15 residues. CDR1 is SGHTA and CDR2 is FQGNSA in the germline V gene. Trimming cost V 1 base and J 2 bases, with 11 bases left between them. The CDR3 loop is CASSLGVGWNYGYTF. CDR3 nucleotide sequence: TGTGCCAGCAGCTTAGGGGTCGGATGGAACTATGGCTACACCTTC.

In this sample, this clonotype turned up many times. The gene calls are TRBV19 and TRBJ1-2; D gene uncertain. The V and J ends lost 11 bases and 6 bases respectively, with 19 bases between them. The CDR3 loop spans 13 amino acids. Germline loops: CDR1 LNHDA, CDR2 SQIVND (reference sequence). The CDR3 region is CASGVGGFDGYTF. The CDR3 region has the DNA TGTGCCTCAGGTGTGGGCGGGTTCGATGGCTACACCTTC. The whole variable domain, remainder taken from reference TRBV19 and TRBJ1-2, is DGGITQSPKYLFRKEGQNVTLSCEQNLNHDAMYWYRQDPGQGLRLIYYSQIVNDFQKGDIAEGYSVSREKKESFPLTVTSAQKNPTAFYLCASGVGGFDGYTFGSGTRLTVV.

The chain joins TRBV9 to TRBJ2-3; 9 positions agree with TRBD2. This CDR3 spans 14 amino acids. The germline gives CDR1 SGDLS, CDR2 YYNGEE. With V trimmed by 3 bases and J by 5 bases, 4 bases remained unmatched. The CDR3 protein is CASSASGAGDTQYF. CDR3 DNA sequence: TGTGCCAGCAGCGCTAGCGGGGCGGGAGATACGCAGTATTTT. Drawing the rest from reference TRBV9 and TRBJ2-3, the complete variable domain is DSGVTQTPKHLITATGQRVTLRCSPRSGDLSVYWYQQSLDQGLQFLIQYYNGEERAKGNILERFSAQQFPDLHSELNLSSLELGDSALYFCASSASGAGDTQYFGPGTRLTVL.

This clonotype came up a few times. V is TRBV28 and J is TRBJ2-7; 8 nucleotides align to TRBD2. After removal of 4 bases from V and 3 bases from J, the junction contained 11 bases not matched to a gene. The germline V gene encodes CDR1 MDHEN and CDR2 SYDVKM. CDR3 length: 16 residues. The CDR3 region is CASSSEQAGRVYEQYV. The CDR3 DNA sequence: TGTGCCAGCAGTTCCGAACAAGCCGGGAGGGTCTACGAGCAGTACGTC.

This chain connects TRBV12-5 to TRBJ2-7; the D is unclear. The length of the CDR3 is 12 residues. Trimming pared 1 base from V and 4 bases from J, leaving 5 bases between. The germline gives CDR1 LGHNT, CDR2 FRNRAP. The CDR3 spells CASGLASYEQYF. The CDR3, as DNA: TGTGCTAGTGGTTTGGCCTCATACGAGCAGTACTTC.

This clonotype was counted a few times. The CDR3 region has the DNA TGCGCCAGCAGCTTGATCTTCTACGGGGACACCGGGGAGCTGTTTTTT. Translating it yields CASSLIFYGDTGELFF. The chain recombines TRBV5-1 with TRBJ2-2; D is possibly TRBD2 (5 bases). Trimming took off 1 base at V and 3 bases at J, with 13 bases between the two ends. CDR1 and CDR2 from the germline V gene are SGHRS and YFSETQ. The CDR3 has 16 residues.

The V gene is TRBV20-1, the J gene TRBJ2-7; possibly TRBD2 for D (6 bases). V was clipped by 1 base and J by 2 bases, with 15 bases between them. Germline assignment: CDR1 DFQATT and CDR2 SNEGSKA (reference sequence). The CDR3 runs 15 residues. DNA for the CDR3: TGCAGTGCTAGAGTATTGGCGGGGTCTACCTACGAGCAGTACTTC. Its translation: CSARVLAGSTYEQYF.

J is TRBJ1-1 and V is TRBV5-5, with D tentatively TRBD1 (5 bases). V lost 0 bases and J 1 base, leaving 13 bases between the germline ends. There are 16 residues in the CDR3. CDR1 is SGHKS, CDR2 YYEKEE, per germline (reference sequence). The CDR3 spells CASSLVAGFRNTEAFF. The CDR3 DNA reads TGTGCCAGCAGCTTGGTGGCAGGGTTCAGGAACACTGAAGCTTTCTTT. The variable domain in full, with the rest retrieved from reference TRBV5-5 and TRBJ1-1, is DAGVTQSPTHLIKTRGQQVTLRCSPISGHKSVSWYQQVLGQGPQFIFQYYEKEERGRGNFPDRFSARQFPNYSSELNVNALLLGDSALYLCASSLVAGFRNTEAFFGQGTRLTVV.

The chain employs TRBV9 and TRBJ2-2; D possibly corresponds to TRBD1 (5 bases). Germline CDR1 is SGDLS and CDR2 is YYNGEE. The CDR3 has 14 amino acids. V was clipped by 0 bases and J by 3 bases, with 6 bases between them. CDR3 region: CASSVVGDTGELFF. As DNA, the CDR3 is TGTGCCAGCAGCGTAGTAGGGGACACCGGGGAGCTGTTTTTT.

This chain links TRBV4-3 with TRBJ1-1; D not resolved. The germline CDR1 and CDR2 sequences are LGHNA and YSLEER. The V end lost 0 bases, the J end lost 5 bases, and 10 bases lay between the germline ends. The CDR3 runs 14 residues. This CDR3 is CASSQEHGGTEAFF. The CDR3 DNA reads TGCGCCAGCAGCCAAGAACACGGAGGGACTGAAGCTTTCTTT.

This clonotype was picked up a small number of times. V is TRBV7-9 and J is TRBJ2-3; perhaps TRBD2 as D (5 bases). The CDR3 contains 15 residues. Germline lookup yields CDR1 SEHNR and CDR2 FQNEAQ (reference sequence). The germline V and J ends were trimmed by 7 bases and 1 base, with 15 bases remaining between them. CDR3 in DNA: TGTGCCAGCACCACGGGGTATAGGGGCACAGATACGCAGTATTTT. Protein product: CASTTGYRGTDTQYF.

This clonotype has more than one count but fewer than ten. J is TRBJ1-3 and V is TRBV6-5; 7 bases fit TRBD1. The J segment lost 6 bases and the V segment lost 0 bases, leaving 5 bases of the junction unmatched. The CDR3 covers 15 residues. The germline V gene has CDR1 MNHEY and CDR2 SVGAGI. Here the CDR3 DNA reads TGTGCCAGCAGTTACTCGAAGGGACAGCTAAACACCATATATTTT. Its protein is CASSYSKGQLNTIYF.

The sample holds many counts of this clonotype. The chain couples TRBV5-1 to TRBJ1-4, with a tentative D call TRBD1 (6 bases). Per germline, CDR1 SGHRS and CDR2 YFSETQ. The CDR3 extends over 14 amino acids. V lost 5 bases to trimming and J lost 0 bases, with 8 bases between them. In DNA, the CDR3 is TGCGCCAGCAGTTGGACAGCAACTAATGAAAAACTGTTTTTT. Translating gives CASSWTATNEKLFF.

This rearrangement joins TRBV7-8 to TRBJ2-3, with a weak D call TRBD2 (7 bases). Per germline, CDR1 SGHVS and CDR2 FQNEAQ. V was trimmed by 0 bases and J by 4 bases, leaving 11 bases between them. The CDR3 length is 15 residues. The CDR3 spells CASSLAGGPPDTQYF. CDR3 sequence (DNA): TGTGCCAGCAGCTTAGCGGGGGGGCCACCAGATACGCAGTATTTT.

The rearrangement joins TRBV29-1 to TRBJ2-7, with 7 bases that match TRBD1. The V gene end was trimmed by 3 bases and the J gene end by 1 base; junction bases not matched to a gene: 6. This CDR3 is built from 14 residues. From germline, CDR1 is SQVTM and CDR2 ANQGSEA. CDR3 DNA sequence: TGCAGCGTTGATCCTACAGGGGCTTCCTACGAGCAGTACTTC. This encodes CSVDPTGASYEQYF.

This chain connects TRBV7-9 to TRBJ1-1; D unresolved. In germline, CDR1 is SEHNR, CDR2 FQNEAQ (reference sequence). CDR3 length: 12 amino acids. V was clipped by 0 bases and J by 10 bases, with 9 bases between them. The CDR3 DNA follows: TGTGCCAGCAGCTTAGCGGGAGCGGGAGCTTTCTTT. As protein: CASSLAGAGAFF.